This note documents a single TCR beta chain sequence. Its antigen is as yet unknown. Germline V gene sequence: CDR1 SGHRS, CDR2 YFSETQ. V was trimmed by 2 bases and J by 5 bases, leaving 12 bases between them. The CDR3 runs to 14 residues. TCRdb fed the RT-PCR reads into MiXCR, producing one record per CDR3 protein. The data contain more than 150,000 distinct CDR3 sequences, about 9% of them singletons. The sample originates from a study of response to subunit inactivated influenza vaccine. Findings of the study overall: Each seasonal influenza vaccination recruits few new T cells, the authors suggested.

V and J are TRBV5-1 and TRBJ2-3, with TRBD2 as a possible D gene (5 bases). The material sequenced was non-naive T cells sorted from PBMCs, taken on the day of vaccination. The TCR sequence derives from a man aged 45-65 years who received an inactivated influenza vaccine. CDR3 region: CASSLQEAGDTQYF. CDR3 bases: TGCGCCAGCAGCTTACAAGAGGCGGGAGATACGCAGTATTTT.